The rows below give T cell receptor beta chains drawn from one sample of a study of CD8+CD57+ T cells in acquired aplastic anemia. TCRdb passed the reads through MiXCR, listing each CDR3 protein once. Of approximately 170,000 distinct CDR3 sequences listed, around half are singletons. Input material: sorted CD4+, CD8+, or CD8+CD57+ T cells (not recorded which) from PBMCs. The receptors were gathered from a human donor with aplastic anemia. Both conserved end residues are part of each CDR3. A D gene is named only where the DNA matches it firmly. Clone sizes are given selectively: once, few, many, or a class where the clone is expanded.

clone_size: -; v_call: TRBV7-4; d_call: -; j_call: TRBJ1-6; cdr3_nt: TGCGCCAGCAGCCAACACAGGGAGCTCCACTTT; cdr3_aa: CASSQHRELHF
clone_size: -; v_call: TRBV7-2; d_call: TRBD1; j_call: TRBJ1-2; cdr3_nt: TGTGCCAGCAGGGGACAGGGAGGGTCCTATGGCTACACCTTC; cdr3_aa: CASRGQGGSYGYTF
clone_size: -; v_call: TRBV9; d_call: -; j_call: TRBJ1-4; cdr3_nt: TGTGCCAGCAGCGTATCGGATATAACTAATGAAAAACCGTTTTTT; cdr3_aa: CASSVSDITNEKPFF
clone_size: -; v_call: TRBV11-2; d_call: TRBD2; j_call: TRBJ2-1; cdr3_nt: TGTGCCAGCAGTTTACTACTAGCGGGGGACAATGGGCAGTTCTTC; cdr3_aa: CASSLLLAGDNGQFF
clone_size: many; v_call: TRBV19; d_call: TRBD1; j_call: TRBJ1-5; cdr3_nt: TGTGCCAGTAGTATGGGACAGGGCAATCAGCCCCAGCATTTT; cdr3_aa: CASSMGQGNQPQHF
clone_size: -; v_call: TRBV10-2; d_call: TRBD1; j_call: TRBJ1-2; cdr3_nt: TGCGCCAGCAGGGACAACAACAGGGGAACAGACTATGGCTACACCTTC; cdr3_aa: CASRDNNRGTDYGYTF
clone_size: -; v_call: TRBV18; d_call: -; j_call: TRBJ1-2; cdr3_nt: TGTGCCAGCTCACCACCGATTAGGGCGCGAGGCTACACCTTC; cdr3_aa: CASSPPIRARGYTF
clone_size: -; v_call: TRBV10-3; d_call: TRBD2; j_call: TRBJ2-3; cdr3_nt: TGTGCCATCAACGAACCGGGACTAGCGACAGATACGCAGTATTTT; cdr3_aa: CAINEPGLATDTQYF
clone_size: few; v_call: TRBV6-1; d_call: TRBD1; j_call: TRBJ1-5; cdr3_nt: TGTGCCAGCAGTCGTACAGGGGGCGGCCAGCCCCAGCATTTT; cdr3_aa: CASSRTGGGQPQHF
clone_size: many; v_call: TRBV19; d_call: -; j_call: TRBJ1-1; cdr3_nt: TGTGCCAGTAGTGCCCCCATTGGAGACAACCTGAACACTGAAGCTTTCTTT; cdr3_aa: CASSAPIGDNLNTEAFF
clone_size: -; v_call: TRBV6-5; d_call: -; j_call: TRBJ2-1; cdr3_nt: TGTGCCAGCAGTTACCTGGGGAATGAGCAGTTCTTC; cdr3_aa: CASSYLGNEQFF
clone_size: -; v_call: TRBV10-3; d_call: -; j_call: TRBJ2-3; cdr3_nt: TGTGCCATACAGGCAAGCGATACGCAGTATTTT; cdr3_aa: CAIQASDTQYF
clone_size: -; v_call: TRBV2; d_call: -; j_call: TRBJ1-2; cdr3_nt: TGTGCCAGCAGTGAAGGGCGGGAACTGAACTATGGCTACACCTTC; cdr3_aa: CASSEGRELNYGYTF
clone_size: many; v_call: TRBV13; d_call: -; j_call: TRBJ1-2; cdr3_nt: TGTGCCAGCAGCTTAGGTCTGGGGGGCCTGGGCTATGGCTACACCTTC; cdr3_aa: CASSLGLGGLGYGYTF
clone_size: -; v_call: TRBV29-1; d_call: -; j_call: TRBJ1-4; cdr3_nt: TGCAGCGTTGGGGGCCGGTCCATGGAAAAACTGTTTTTT; cdr3_aa: CSVGGRSMEKLFF
clone_size: -; v_call: TRBV27; d_call: TRBD2; j_call: TRBJ2-5; cdr3_nt: TGTGCCAGCAGTTTCGGACTAGTAGGGCAAGAGACCCAGTACTTC; cdr3_aa: CASSFGLVGQETQYF
clone_size: -; v_call: TRBV2; d_call: TRBD1; j_call: TRBJ1-1; cdr3_nt: TGTGCCAGCAGTGAGGCCGGGACAGGGCTGAACACTGAAGCTTTCTTT; cdr3_aa: CASSEAGTGLNTEAFF
clone_size: once; v_call: TRBV10-3; d_call: -; j_call: TRBJ1-1; cdr3_nt: TGTGCCATCAGTGAAGGGGGGGACGCTTTCTTT; cdr3_aa: CAISEGGDAFF
clone_size: -; v_call: TRBV7-9; d_call: TRBD1; j_call: TRBJ1-1; cdr3_nt: TGTGCCAGCAGCTCGGGACAGCTTGAAGCTTTCTTT; cdr3_aa: CASSSGQLEAFF
clone_size: once; v_call: TRBV6-5; d_call: TRBD1; j_call: TRBJ1-2; cdr3_nt: TGTGCCAGCAGTTACCTGGGACAGGACTATGGCTACACCTTC; cdr3_aa: CASSYLGQDYGYTF
clone_size: few; v_call: TRBV25-1; d_call: TRBD2; j_call: TRBJ2-1; cdr3_nt: TGTGCCTGCAGTAAAGGGGGGACTAGCGGGCAGAATGAGCAGTTCTTC; cdr3_aa: CACSKGGTSGQNEQFF